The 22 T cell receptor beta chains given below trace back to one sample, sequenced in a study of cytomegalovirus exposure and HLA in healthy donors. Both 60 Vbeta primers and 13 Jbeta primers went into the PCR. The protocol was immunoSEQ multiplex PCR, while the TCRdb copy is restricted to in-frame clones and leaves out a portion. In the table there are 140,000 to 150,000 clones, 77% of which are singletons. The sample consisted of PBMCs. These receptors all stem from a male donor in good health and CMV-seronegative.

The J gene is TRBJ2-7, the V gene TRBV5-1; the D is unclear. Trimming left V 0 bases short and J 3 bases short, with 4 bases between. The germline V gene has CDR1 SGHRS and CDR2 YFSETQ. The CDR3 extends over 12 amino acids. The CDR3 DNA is TGCGCCAGCAGCTTGGGTAACTACGAGCAGTACTTC. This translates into CASSLGNYEQYF. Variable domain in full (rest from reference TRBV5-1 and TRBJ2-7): KAGVTQTPRYLIKTRGQQVTLSCSPISGHRSVSWYQQTPGQGLQFLFEYFSETQRNKGNFPGRFSGRQFSNSRSEMNVSTLELGDSALYLCASSLGNYEQYFGPGTRLTVT.

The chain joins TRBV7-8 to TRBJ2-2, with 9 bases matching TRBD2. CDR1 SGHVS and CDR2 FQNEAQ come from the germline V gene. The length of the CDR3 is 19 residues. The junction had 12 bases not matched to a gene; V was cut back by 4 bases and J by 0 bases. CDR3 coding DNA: TGTGCCAGCAGCTCAGAGAGGGGTAGCGGGGGCCCGAACACCGGGGAGCTGTTTTTT. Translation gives CASSSERGSGGPNTGELFF.

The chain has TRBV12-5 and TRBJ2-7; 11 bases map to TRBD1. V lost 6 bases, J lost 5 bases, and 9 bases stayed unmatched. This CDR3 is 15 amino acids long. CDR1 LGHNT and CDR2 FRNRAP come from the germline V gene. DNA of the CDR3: TGTGCTAGTGGGGCCGGGACAGGGGGTTCTCACGAGCAGTACTTC. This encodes CASGAGTGGSHEQYF. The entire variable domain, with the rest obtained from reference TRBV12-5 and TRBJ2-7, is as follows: DARVTQTPRHKVTEMGQEVTMRCQPILGHNTVFWYRQTMMQGLELLAYFRNRAPLDDSGMPKDRFSAEMPDATLATLKIQPSEPRDSAVYFCASGAGTGGSHEQYFGPGTRLTVT.

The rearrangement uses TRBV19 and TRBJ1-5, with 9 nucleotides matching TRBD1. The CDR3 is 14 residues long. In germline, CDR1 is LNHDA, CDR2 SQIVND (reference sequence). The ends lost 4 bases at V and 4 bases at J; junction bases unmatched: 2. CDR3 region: CASSRDRGNQPQHF. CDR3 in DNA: TGTGCCAGTAGTAGAGACAGGGGGAATCAGCCCCAGCATTTT.

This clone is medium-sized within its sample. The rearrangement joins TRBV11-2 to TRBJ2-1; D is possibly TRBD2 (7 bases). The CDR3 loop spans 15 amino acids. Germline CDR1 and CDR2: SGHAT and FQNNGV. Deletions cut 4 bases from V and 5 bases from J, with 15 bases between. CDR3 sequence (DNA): TGTGCCAGCAGCTCGGAGGGGGGGGGACACAATGAGCAGTTCTTC. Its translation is CASSSEGGGHNEQFF.

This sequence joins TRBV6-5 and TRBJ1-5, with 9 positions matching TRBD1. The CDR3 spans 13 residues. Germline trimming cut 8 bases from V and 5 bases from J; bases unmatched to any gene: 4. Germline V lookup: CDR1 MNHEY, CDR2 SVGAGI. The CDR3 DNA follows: TGTGCCAGCGGGGACAGGGAATATCAGCCCCAGCATTTT. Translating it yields CASGDREYQPQHF.

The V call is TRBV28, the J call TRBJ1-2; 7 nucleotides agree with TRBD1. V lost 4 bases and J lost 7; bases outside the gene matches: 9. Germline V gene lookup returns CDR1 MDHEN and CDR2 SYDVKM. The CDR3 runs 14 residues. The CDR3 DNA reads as TGTGCCAGCAGTTCTCTAACAGGGGCCTCTGGCTACACCTTC. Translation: CASSSLTGASGYTF.

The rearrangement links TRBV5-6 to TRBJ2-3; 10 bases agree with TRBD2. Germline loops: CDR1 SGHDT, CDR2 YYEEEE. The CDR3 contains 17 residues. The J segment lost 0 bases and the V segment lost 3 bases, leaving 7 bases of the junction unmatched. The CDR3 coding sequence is TGTGCCAGCAGCTCTGAGCGGGGGGGCCAGAGCACAGATACGCAGTATTTT. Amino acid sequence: CASSSERGGQSTDTQYF.

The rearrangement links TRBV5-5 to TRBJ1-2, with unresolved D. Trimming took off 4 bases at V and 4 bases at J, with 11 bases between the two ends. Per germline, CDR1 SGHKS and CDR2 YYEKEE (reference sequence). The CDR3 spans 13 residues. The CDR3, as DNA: TGTGCCAGCAGCCCCTGGGCCTCCTATGGCTACACCTTC. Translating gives CASSPWASYGYTF.

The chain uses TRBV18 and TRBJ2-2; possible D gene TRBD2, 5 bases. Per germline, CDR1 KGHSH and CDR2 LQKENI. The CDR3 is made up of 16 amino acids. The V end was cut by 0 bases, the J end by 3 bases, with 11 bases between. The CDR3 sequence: CASSPPGGLHTGELFF. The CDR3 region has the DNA TGTGCCAGCTCACCACCGGGCGGACTCCACACCGGGGAGCTGTTTTTT.

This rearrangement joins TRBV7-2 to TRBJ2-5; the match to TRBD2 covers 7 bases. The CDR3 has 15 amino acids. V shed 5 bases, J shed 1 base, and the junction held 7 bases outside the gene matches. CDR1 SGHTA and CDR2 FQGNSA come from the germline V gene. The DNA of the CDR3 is TGTGCCAGCAGCCTCGTGAGCGGGGTCCAAGAGACCCAGTACTTC. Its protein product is CASSLVSGVQETQYF.

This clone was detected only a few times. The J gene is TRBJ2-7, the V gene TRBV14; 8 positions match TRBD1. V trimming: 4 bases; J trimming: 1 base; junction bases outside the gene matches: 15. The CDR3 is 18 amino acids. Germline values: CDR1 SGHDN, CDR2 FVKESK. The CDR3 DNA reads TGTGCCAGCAGCCCGACCCTACTAAGACAGGGGCTTTCCTACGAGCAGTACTTC. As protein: CASSPTLLRQGLSYEQYF.

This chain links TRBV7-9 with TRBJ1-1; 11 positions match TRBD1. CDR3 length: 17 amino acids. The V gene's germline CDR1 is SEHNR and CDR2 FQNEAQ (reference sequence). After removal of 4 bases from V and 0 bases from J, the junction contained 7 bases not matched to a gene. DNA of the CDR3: TGTGCCAGCAGCTCCAGGGACAGGGGGTACTTGAACACTGAAGCTTTCTTT. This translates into CASSSRDRGYLNTEAFF.

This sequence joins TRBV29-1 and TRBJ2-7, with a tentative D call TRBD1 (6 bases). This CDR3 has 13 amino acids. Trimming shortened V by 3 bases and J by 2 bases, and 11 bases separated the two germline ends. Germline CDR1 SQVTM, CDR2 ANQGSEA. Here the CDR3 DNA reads TGCAGCGTTGAGGGGGACAAAGCCTACGAGCAGTACTTC. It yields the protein CSVEGDKAYEQYF.

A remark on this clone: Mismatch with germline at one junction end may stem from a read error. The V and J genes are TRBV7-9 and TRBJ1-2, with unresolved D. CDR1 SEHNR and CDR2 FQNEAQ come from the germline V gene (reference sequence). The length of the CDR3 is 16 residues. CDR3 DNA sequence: TGTTCCAGCAGCTTAGGCTCACAGAGCCCTAACTATGGCTACACCTTC. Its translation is CSSSLGSQSPNYGYTF.

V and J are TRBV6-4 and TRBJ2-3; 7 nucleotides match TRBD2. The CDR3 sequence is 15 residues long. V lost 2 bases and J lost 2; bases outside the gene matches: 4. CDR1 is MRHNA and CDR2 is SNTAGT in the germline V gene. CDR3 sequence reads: CASSDSAGDTDTQYF. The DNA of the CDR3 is TGTGCCAGCAGTGACAGCGCGGGGGACACAGATACGCAGTATTTT.

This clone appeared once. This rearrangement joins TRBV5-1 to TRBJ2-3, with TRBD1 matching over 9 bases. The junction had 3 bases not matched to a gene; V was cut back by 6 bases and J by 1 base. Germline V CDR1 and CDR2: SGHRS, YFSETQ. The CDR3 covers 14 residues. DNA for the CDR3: TGCGCCAGCAAAGGGGACAGGGGCACAGATACGCAGTATTTT. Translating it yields CASKGDRGTDTQYF.

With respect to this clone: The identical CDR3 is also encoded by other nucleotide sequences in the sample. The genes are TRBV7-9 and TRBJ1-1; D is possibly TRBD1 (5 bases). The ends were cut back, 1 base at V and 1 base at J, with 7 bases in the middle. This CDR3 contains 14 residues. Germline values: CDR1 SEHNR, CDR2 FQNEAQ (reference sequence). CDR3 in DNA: TGTGCCAGCAGCTTAGGGGGCGGGAACACTGAAGCTTTCTTT. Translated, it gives CASSLGGGNTEAFF.

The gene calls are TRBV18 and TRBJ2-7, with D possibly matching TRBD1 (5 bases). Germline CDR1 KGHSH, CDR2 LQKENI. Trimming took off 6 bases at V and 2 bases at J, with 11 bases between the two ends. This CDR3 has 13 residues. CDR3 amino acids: CASSRQGTYEQYF. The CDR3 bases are TGTGCCAGCTCTCGGCAGGGAACCTACGAGCAGTACTTC.

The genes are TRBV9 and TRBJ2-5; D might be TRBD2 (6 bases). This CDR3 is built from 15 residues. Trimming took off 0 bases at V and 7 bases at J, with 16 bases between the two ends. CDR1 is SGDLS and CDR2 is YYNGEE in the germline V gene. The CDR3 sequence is CASSVGLEGVGTQYF. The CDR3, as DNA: TGTGCCAGCAGCGTAGGCTTGGAGGGAGTCGGGACCCAGTACTTC.

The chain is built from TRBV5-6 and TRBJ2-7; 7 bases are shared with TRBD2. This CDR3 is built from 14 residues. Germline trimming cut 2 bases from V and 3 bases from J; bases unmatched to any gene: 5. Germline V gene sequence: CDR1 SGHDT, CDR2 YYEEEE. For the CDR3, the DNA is TGTGCCAGCAGCTTTTGGCCGGGGGGCTACGAGCAGTACTTC. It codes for CASSFWPGGYEQYF.

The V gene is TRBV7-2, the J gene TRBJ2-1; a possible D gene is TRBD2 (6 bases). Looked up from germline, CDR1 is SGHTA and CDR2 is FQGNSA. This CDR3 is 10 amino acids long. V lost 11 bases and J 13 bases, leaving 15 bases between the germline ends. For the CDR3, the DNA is TGTGCCGGTTCTCCCGCGGGACAGTTCTTC. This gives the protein CAGSPAGQFF.